The entry below gives a single T cell receptor beta chain sequence along with its context. The CDR3 has 13 amino acids. The V gene's germline CDR1 is MNHNY and CDR2 SVGAGI (reference sequence). Trimming pared 8 bases from V and 7 bases from J, leaving 14 bases between. RNA transcripts were the template for amplifying TCR beta CDR3 regions. Initially, a first-round RT-PCR of the TCR CDR3 employed the HTBI primer set. TCRdb passed the multiplex PCR reads through MiXCR, listing each CDR3 protein once. The repertoire holds 600,000 to 800,000 distinct CDR3 sequences, with 30% to 40% as singletons. These data come from a study of T cells in Graves' hyperthyroidism and ophthalmopathy. Diagnosing involved the use of clinical symptoms, serum thyroxine and TRAb, thyroid ultrasound and orbital computed tomography. Fresh peripheral blood, more than 8 ml of it, supplied the PBMCs.

The TCR sequence derives from a woman aged 40 to 50 with Graves' hyperthyroidism. The gene calls are TRBV6-6 and TRBJ1-4, with D unresolved. The material sequenced was blood. DNA of the CDR3: TGTGCCAGCTCACCACTCGAGGGTGAAAAACTGTTTTTT. This translates into CASSPLEGEKLFF.